Described below is a single T cell receptor beta chain sequence and its context. CDR1 MNHEY and CDR2 SVGAGI come from the germline V gene. The CDR3 sequence is 14 residues long. The V and J ends lost 7 bases and 6 bases, in that order; junction bases with no gene match: 8. This sample is part of a study of blood T cell repertoires in COVID-19. The protocol was immunoSEQ multiplex PCR, while the TCRdb copy is restricted to in-frame clones and leaves out a portion. Found here are under 300,000 clones, about nine tenths of them singletons; the top ten hold roughly 3.7%. J is TRBJ1-1 and V is TRBV6-5; 10 bases map to TRBD1. Sequencing was carried out using peripheral blood. This receptor was identified in a woman aged 40 to 55 with acute or convalescent COVID-19. The CDR3 here is CASTPTGGFSEAFF. The DNA for the CDR3 is TGTGCCAGCACCCCGACAGGGGGCTTTTCTGAAGCTTTCTTT.